The 20 T cell receptor beta chains listed next were all sequenced from one sample in a study of cytomegalovirus exposure and HLA in healthy donors. This table comes from immunoSEQ multiplex PCR, and its TCRdb copy is limited to in-frame clones, with some not included. The repertoire holds 40,000 to 55,000 clones, with roughly 93% as singletons. The sequenced material came from PBMCs. The receptors originated from a woman aged 18-29 years in good health and CMV-seronegative.

The rearrangement uses TRBV4-1 and TRBJ2-7, with D possibly matching TRBD2 (6 bases). V dropped 1 base and J dropped 4 bases, with 11 bases sitting between them. The germline gives CDR1 MGHRA, CDR2 YSYEKL. The CDR3 length is 14 residues. The DNA for the CDR3 is TGCGCCAGCAGCCAAGCTTGGGGGGAGTACGAGCAGTACTTC. Translating it yields CASSQAWGEYEQYF.

This clone was seen only once. This chain links TRBV7-6 with TRBJ2-7; TRBD1 agrees at 8 bases. The CDR3 spans 15 residues. V dropped 1 base and J dropped 0; count of bases not matched to a gene: 2. Germline V lookup: CDR1 SGHVS, CDR2 FNYEAQ. The CDR3 loop reads CASSLGDRSSYEQYF. CDR3 nucleotide sequence: TGTGCCAGCAGCTTAGGGGACAGGAGCTCCTACGAGCAGTACTTC.

The chain links TRBV7-2 to TRBJ2-1, with a tentative D call TRBD1 (6 bases). There are 18 residues in the CDR3. V shed 1 base and J shed 0 bases, with 16 bases lying between them. The V gene's germline CDR1 is SGHTA and CDR2 FQGNSA. CDR3 in amino acids: CASSLGGRGPSSYNEQFF. In nucleotides, the CDR3 is TGTGCCAGCAGCTTAGGGGGGCGAGGGCCGAGCTCCTACAATGAGCAGTTCTTC.

Written as DNA, the CDR3 is TGCAGCGTTTTGTGGGGGGACACAGATACGCAGTATTTT. This encodes CSVLWGDTDTQYF. The chain employs TRBV29-1 and TRBJ2-3, with D tentatively TRBD2 (6 bases). Germline assignment: CDR1 SQVTM and CDR2 ANQGSEA. The CDR3 is 13 amino acids. The V and J ends lost 5 bases and 2 bases respectively, with 11 bases between them.

The chain is built from TRBV4-1 and TRBJ2-7; the D gene is possibly TRBD1 (6 bases). Germline values: CDR1 MGHRA, CDR2 YSYEKL. The CDR3 has 15 amino acids. V lost 3 bases and J lost 3, with 15 bases in between. In nucleotides, the CDR3 is TGCGCCAGCAGCCACCAGGACAGTCGAGGCTACGAGCAGTACTTC. Its translation is CASSHQDSRGYEQYF.

The gene calls are TRBV29-1 and TRBJ2-3; D not certain. The CDR3 covers 13 residues. The germline V and J ends were trimmed by 3 bases and 2 bases, with 9 bases remaining between them. Per germline, CDR1 SQVTM and CDR2 ANQGSEA. The CDR3 DNA follows: TGCAGCGTTGATCCTAGGTTCACAGATACGCAGTATTTT. Translating gives CSVDPRFTDTQYF.

The V gene is TRBV28, the J gene TRBJ1-1, with TRBD1 matching over 9 bases. After removal of 2 bases from V and 6 bases from J, the junction contained 7 bases not matched to a gene. CDR1 and CDR2 (germline): MDHEN, SYDVKM. The CDR3 sequence is 15 residues long. The CDR3 reads CASSLVRQGGSEAFF. In nucleotides, the CDR3 is TGTGCCAGCAGTTTAGTTAGACAGGGGGGTTCTGAAGCTTTCTTT. The variable domain in full, completed from reference TRBV28 and TRBJ1-1, reads DVKVTQSSRYLVKRTGEKVFLECVQDMDHENMFWYRQDPGLGLRLIYFSYDVKMKEKGDIPEGYSVSREKKERFSLILESASTNQTSMYLCASSLVRQGGSEAFFGQGTRLTVV.

The V gene is TRBV19, the J gene TRBJ1-1; D gene uncertain. The CDR3 is made up of 13 amino acids. Germline V gene data show CDR1 as LNHDA and CDR2 as SQIVND (reference sequence). Between the trimmed V and J ends, which lost 10 bases and 4 bases, there was a span of 16 bases. The CDR3 DNA sequence: TGTGCCACCTCCATTTCGTGGGCCACTGAAGCTTTCTTT. Translated, it gives CATSISWATEAFF.

This chain connects TRBV6-4 to TRBJ1-2, with D possibly matching TRBD1 (6 bases). This CDR3 comprises 14 residues. V was clipped by 7 bases and J by 6 bases, with 18 bases between them. Germline loops: CDR1 MRHNA, CDR2 SNTAGT. CDR3 coding DNA: TGTGCCAGCACCCCTCATAGGGGGGGGAATGGCTACACCTTC. It translates to CASTPHRGGNGYTF.

The V and J genes are TRBV28 and TRBJ2-7; tentatively, D is TRBD1 (5 bases). Germline V gene lookup returns CDR1 MDHEN and CDR2 SYDVKM. CDR3 length: 14 amino acids. Trimming cost V 6 bases and J 4 bases, with 16 bases left between them. CDR3: CASSHQGVTYEQYF. The CDR3 nucleotides read TGTGCCAGCAGCCACCAAGGGGTTACGTACGAGCAGTACTTC. Complete variable domain (other parts from reference TRBV28 and TRBJ2-7): DVKVTQSSRYLVKRTGEKVFLECVQDMDHENMFWYRQDPGLGLRLIYFSYDVKMKEKGDIPEGYSVSREKKERFSLILESASTNQTSMYLCASSHQGVTYEQYFGPGTRLTVT.

The genes are TRBV9 and TRBJ2-5; 9 bases align to TRBD1. The CDR3 is made up of 17 amino acids. Trimming cost V 0 bases and J 4 bases; bases outside gene matches: 10. The V gene's germline CDR1 is SGDLS and CDR2 YYNGEE. The CDR3 DNA reads as TGTGCCAGCAGCGTAGAGAGGGTGGGGACAGGGCGAGAGACCCAGTACTTC. Its translation is CASSVERVGTGRETQYF. The whole variable domain, filled in from reference TRBV9 and TRBJ2-5, reads DSGVTQTPKHLITATGQRVTLRCSPRSGDLSVYWYQQSLDQGLQFLIQYYNGEERAKGNILERFSAQQFPDLHSELNLSSLELGDSALYFCASSVERVGTGRETQYFGPGTRLLVL.

The gene calls are TRBV29-1 and TRBJ1-1, with no clear D. This CDR3 spans 11 amino acids. The germline V gene encodes CDR1 SQVTM and CDR2 ANQGSEA. V lost 5 bases and J 1 base, leaving 5 bases between the germline ends. The CDR3 spells CSVRWNTEAFF. The CDR3 DNA follows: TGCAGCGTTCGGTGGAACACTGAAGCTTTCTTT.

V gene TRBV30 combines with J gene TRBJ1-1; D remains unclear. V was clipped by 1 base and J by 0 bases, with 6 bases between them. The germline V gene has CDR1 GTSNPN and CDR2 SVGIG (reference sequence). The CDR3 contains 13 residues. The CDR3 here is CAWSGEMNTEAFF. The DNA for the CDR3 is TGTGCCTGGAGTGGGGAGATGAACACTGAAGCTTTCTTT. Variable domain in full (rest from reference TRBV30 and TRBJ1-1): SQTIHQWPATLVQPVGSPLSLECTVEGTSNPNLYWYRQAAGRGLQLLFYSVGIGQISSEVPQNLSASRPQDRQFILSSKKLLLSDSGFYLCAWSGEMNTEAFFGQGTRLTVV.

The chain is built from TRBV28 and TRBJ1-4, with D possibly being TRBD1 (6 bases). The V and J ends lost 5 bases and 4 bases respectively, with 14 bases between them. Germline V gives CDR1 MDHEN, CDR2 SYDVKM. The CDR3 consists of 15 residues. CDR3 loop: CASSASWTDNEKLFF. In DNA, the CDR3 is TGTGCCAGCAGTGCCAGTTGGACAGATAATGAAAAACTGTTTTTT.

The V gene is TRBV5-1, the J gene TRBJ2-1, with D perhaps TRBD1 (5 bases). With 2 bases removed from V and 4 bases from J, the gap between germline ends came to 13 bases. CDR1 is SGHRS and CDR2 is YFSETQ in the germline V gene. The CDR3 covers 15 residues. For the CDR3, the DNA is TGCGCCAGCAGCTTTTCGGCAGGGATGTACAATGAGCAGTTCTTC. As protein: CASSFSAGMYNEQFF.

Regarding this clone: One end of the junction fails to match germline, which may point to a read error. The same CDR3 can be traced to other DNA sequences in this sample. This chain links TRBV7-8 with TRBJ2-2, with 9 bases aligning to TRBD1. Germline CDR1 and CDR2: SGHVS and FQNEAQ. The CDR3 consists of 15 residues. CDR3 protein: CASSPGQGYTGELFF. The CDR3 DNA is TGTGCCAGCAGCCCGGGACAGGGCTACACCGGGGAGCTGTTTTTC.

The V call is TRBV9, the J call TRBJ2-2; D remains unclear. From germline, CDR1 is SGDLS and CDR2 YYNGEE. CDR3 length: 15 residues. Between the trimmed V and J ends, which lost 0 bases and 4 bases, there was a span of 10 bases. CDR3 amino acids: CASSVDSTITGELFF. In DNA, the CDR3 is TGTGCCAGCAGCGTAGACAGTACAATCACCGGGGAGCTGTTTTTT. Together with reference TRBV9 and TRBJ2-2, the CDR3 gives the full variable domain: DSGVTQTPKHLITATGQRVTLRCSPRSGDLSVYWYQQSLDQGLQFLIQYYNGEERAKGNILERFSAQQFPDLHSELNLSSLELGDSALYFCASSVDSTITGELFFGEGSRLTVL.

The CDR3, as DNA: TGTGCCAGCAGTGTCGGGACTTTTAATGAGCAGTTCTTC. Protein: CASSVGTFNEQFF. V gene TRBV2 combines with J gene TRBJ2-1; perhaps TRBD2 as D (6 bases). Trimming left V 4 bases short and J 7 bases short, with 11 bases between. The CDR3 length is 13 residues. CDR1 SNHLY and CDR2 FYNNEI come from the germline V gene.

This clone was seen once. The chain recombines TRBV7-9 with TRBJ2-7; a possible D gene is TRBD2 (5 bases). Trimming removed 7 bases at V and 2 bases at J, with 15 bases between. The CDR3 consists of 14 residues. Germline values: CDR1 SEHNR, CDR2 FQNEAQ (reference sequence). CDR3 bases: TGTGCCAGCACCATAGGAGAGGGAGCCTACGAGCAGTACTTC. It translates to CASTIGEGAYEQYF.

V and J are TRBV2 and TRBJ2-3, with D possibly being TRBD2 (7 bases). Germline CDR1 is SNHLY and CDR2 is FYNNEI. There are 14 residues in the CDR3. Trimming pared 9 bases from V and 5 bases from J, leaving 18 bases between. In DNA, the CDR3 is TGTGCCAGGATACCAGGGGAGGGAGAAGATACGCAGTATTTT. This gives the protein CARIPGEGEDTQYF.